The clone carrying this T cell receptor (beta chain) came up once. What it recognizes is unknown. Trimming took 6 bases from V and 0 from J, leaving 13 bases between them. CDR1 and CDR2 (germline): SGHRS, YFSETQ. The CDR3 consists of 14 residues. The PCR was carried out with 60 Vbeta primers and 13 Jbeta primers. Using immunoSEQ multiplex PCR, the repertoire was profiled, and TCRdb retains in-frame clones only, with some absent. The table shows just over 150,000 clones, with around 78% occurring only once. This sample was taken from a study of cytomegalovirus exposure and HLA in healthy donors. Study-wide results and limits: Follow-up analysis later connected one missense variant in DCLRE1C with trimming of TCR beta V- and J-genes.

This sequence was found in a woman between 40 and 55 years old in good health and CMV-seronegative. The chain carries TRBV5-1 and TRBJ2-7; D not resolved. Sequenced material: PBMCs. CDR3 protein: CASKVLAGSYEQYF. Written as DNA, the CDR3 is TGCGCCAGCAAGGTGTTGGCAGGCTCCTACGAGCAGTACTTC.